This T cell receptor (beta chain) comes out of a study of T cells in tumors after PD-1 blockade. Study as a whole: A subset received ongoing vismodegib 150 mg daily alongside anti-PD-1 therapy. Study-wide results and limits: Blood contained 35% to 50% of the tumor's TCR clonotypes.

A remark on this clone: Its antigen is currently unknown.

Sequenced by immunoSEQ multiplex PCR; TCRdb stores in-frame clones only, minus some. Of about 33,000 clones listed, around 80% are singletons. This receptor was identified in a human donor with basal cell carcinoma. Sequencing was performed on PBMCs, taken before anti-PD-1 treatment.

In nucleotides, the CDR3 is TGTGCCACCAGCAGAGAGGAGACAGGGGGCGGAGAGCAGTACTTC. Translation: CATSREETGGGEQYF. V and J are TRBV15 and TRBJ2-7; 10 nucleotides align to TRBD1. The V and J ends lost 0 bases and 7 bases, in that order; junction bases with no gene match: 6. The germline V gene encodes CDR1 LNHNV and CDR2 YYDKDF (reference sequence). The CDR3 totals 15 residues.